What follows are 23 T cell receptor beta chains derived from one specimen sequenced in a study of T cells in Graves' hyperthyroidism and ophthalmopathy. RNA transcripts were the template for amplifying TCR beta CDR3 regions. HTBI primers were the set used in a first-round RT-PCR of the TCR CDR3. Each CDR3 protein gets one entry after TCRdb re-called the multiplex PCR reads with MiXCR. The table shows 300,000 to 400,000 distinct CDR3 sequences, with 18% occurring only once. Sequencing input: blood. These receptors originate from a man between 18 and 29 years old with Graves' ophthalmopathy.

The chain joins TRBV6-1 to TRBJ2-4; TRBD1 matches 7 bases. Germline loops: CDR1 MNHNS, CDR2 SASEGT. V lost 4 bases to trimming and J lost 6 bases; unmatched junction nucleotides: 9. CDR3 size: 15 residues. In nucleotides, the CDR3 is TGTGCCAGCAGTGCGTCAACAGGGGTCGTAAACATTCAGTACTTC. This gives the protein CASSASTGVVNIQYF.

This clonotype was counted ten times or more. This chain joins TRBV3-1 and TRBJ1-5; no firm D call. Germline values: CDR1 LGHDT, CDR2 YNNKEL (reference sequence). There are 14 residues in the CDR3. With 4 bases removed from V and 6 bases from J, the gap between germline ends came to 13 bases. Here the CDR3 reads CASSPGLMGQPQHF. For the CDR3, the DNA is TGTGCCAGCAGCCCGGGTCTTATGGGTCAGCCCCAGCATTTT.

At least ten counts were recorded for this clonotype. V gene TRBV29-1 combines with J gene TRBJ2-7, with D tentatively TRBD1 (6 bases). CDR3 length: 12 amino acids. Germline lookup yields CDR1 SQVTM and CDR2 ANQGSEA. Trimming removed 2 bases from V and 6 bases from J, with 11 bases in between. Here the CDR3 reads CSVEKGVGEQYF. Written as DNA, the CDR3 is TGCAGCGTTGAAAAGGGGGTAGGCGAGCAGTACTTC.

The sample holds a few counts of this clonotype. The V and J genes are TRBV5-5 and TRBJ1-1, with D tentatively TRBD1 (5 bases). V lost 2 bases and J lost 2, with 10 bases in between. Germline CDR1 is SGHKS and CDR2 is YYEKEE (reference sequence). This CDR3 comprises 14 residues. CDR3 protein: CASSFWTYNTEAFF. CDR3 nucleotide sequence: TGTGCCAGCAGCTTTTGGACATACAACACTGAAGCTTTCTTT.

There are many counts of this clonotype. The rearrangement uses TRBV5-1 and TRBJ1-1; D is possibly TRBD1 (5 bases). Germline assignment: CDR1 SGHRS and CDR2 YFSETQ. The CDR3 runs 15 residues. V shed 4 bases and J shed 1 base, with 14 bases lying between them. The CDR3 region is CASSPSGQPNTEAFF. CDR3 nucleotide sequence: TGCGCCAGCAGCCCCTCGGGGCAGCCGAACACTGAAGCTTTCTTT.

The rearrangement joins TRBV27 to TRBJ2-7; weak D call: TRBD2 (6 bases). The germline gives CDR1 MNHEY, CDR2 SMNVEV (reference sequence). The CDR3 length is 15 residues. V lost 2 bases and J lost 5, with 16 bases in between. The CDR3 spells CASSLGPRGTHEQYF. The CDR3 DNA sequence: TGTGCCAGCAGTTTAGGTCCCCGCGGGACCCACGAGCAGTACTTC.

This clonotype was counted ten times or more. J is TRBJ2-7 and V is TRBV7-9; 7 bases match TRBD1. Germline trimming cut 3 bases from V and 0 bases from J; bases unmatched to any gene: 2. Germline CDR1 reads SEHNR; CDR2 reads FQNEAQ (reference sequence). The CDR3 length is 14 residues. CDR3 in amino acids: CASSLGQNSYEQYF. The DNA of the CDR3 is TGTGCCAGCAGCTTGGGACAGAACTCCTACGAGCAGTACTTC.

At least ten counts were recorded for this clonotype. The chain is built from TRBV28 and TRBJ2-2; 11 nucleotides agree with TRBD1. With V trimmed by 6 bases and J by 4 bases, 7 bases remained unmatched. The germline gives CDR1 MDHEN, CDR2 SYDVKM. The CDR3 runs to 16 residues. For the CDR3, the DNA is TGTGCCAGCAGGTCCCCGGGACAGGGGGTCACCGGGGAGCTGTTTTTT. Its translation: CASRSPGQGVTGELFF.

This chain links TRBV7-9 with TRBJ2-7; possibly TRBD2 for D (6 bases). Trimming shortened V by 4 bases and J by 3 bases, and 13 bases separated the two germline ends. The CDR3 length is 14 residues. The germline V gene encodes CDR1 SEHNR and CDR2 FQNEAQ (reference sequence). The CDR3 DNA reads as TGTGCCAGCAGCTGGACTTACGGGAGCTACGAGCAGTACTTC. Encoded protein: CASSWTYGSYEQYF.

The genes are TRBV2 and TRBJ2-1; tentative D call: TRBD1 (5 bases). This CDR3 is 14 amino acids long. The V gene lost 7 bases and the J gene lost 9 bases, with 19 bases spanning the gap. Germline V lookup: CDR1 SNHLY, CDR2 FYNNEI. The CDR3 sequence: CASTPRQSEREQFF. As DNA, the CDR3 is TGTGCCAGCACCCCTAGACAGTCGGAACGTGAGCAGTTCTTC.

Many counts were recorded for this clonotype. One end of the junction does not line up with germline, which may come from a read error. The V gene is TRBV6-1, the J gene TRBJ1-1, with D possibly being TRBD1 (5 bases). The CDR3 is made up of 12 amino acids. Germline values: CDR1 MNHNS, CDR2 SASEGT. This chain's CDR3 is CASSGGGTEAFF. CDR3 sequence (DNA): TGCGCCAGCAGCGGGGGGGGCACTGAAGCTTTCTTT.

This clonotype occurred many times. The DNA for the CDR3 is TGCAGTTCAGGACTAGCGGGGGGGCGAGAGCAGTTCTTC. This codes for CSSGLAGGREQFF. The chain employs TRBV20-1 and TRBJ2-1, with 15 bases matching TRBD2. Trimming removed 8 bases from V and 10 bases from J; junction bases left unmatched: 6. CDR1 is DFQATT and CDR2 is SNEGSKA in the germline V gene (reference sequence). The length of the CDR3 is 13 residues.

The chain has TRBV4-1 and TRBJ2-4; no clear D. V lost 4 bases, J lost 0 bases, and 13 bases lay in between. Germline V CDR1 and CDR2: MGHRA, YSYEKL. This CDR3 is built from 16 residues. The CDR3 sequence is CASSPSFDLAKNIQYF. Written as DNA, the CDR3 is TGCGCCAGCAGCCCCTCGTTTGACCTAGCCAAAAACATTCAGTACTTC.

This rearrangement joins TRBV5-1 to TRBJ2-1, with 9 bases lining up with TRBD1. Looked up from germline, CDR1 is SGHRS and CDR2 is YFSETQ. There are 19 residues in the CDR3. V lost 0 bases, J lost 0 bases, and 10 bases stayed unmatched. The CDR3 bases are TGCGCCAGCAGCTTGGTGGGACAGGGAATCTATAACTCCTACAATGAGCAGTTCTTC. Protein product: CASSLVGQGIYNSYNEQFF.

This clonotype has a count of ten or more. The chain couples TRBV12-3 or TRBV12-4 to TRBJ2-1, with 16 bases aligning to TRBD2. The length of the CDR3 is 15 residues. J gave up 7 bases and V 6 bases, and 3 bases lay outside the gene matches. The chain's CDR3 is CASSPGLAGGNEQFF. CDR3 DNA: TGTGCCAGCAGCCCGGGACTAGCGGGGGGGAATGAGCAGTTCTTC.

This clonotype came up many times. This chain uses TRBV28 with TRBJ2-7, with 9 bases matching TRBD2. Trimming at V came to 3 bases and at J to 0 bases, leaving 15 bases not matched to a gene. The CDR3 sequence is 19 residues long. Germline V gene data show CDR1 as MDHEN and CDR2 as SYDVKM. This chain's CDR3 is CASSFPPRLAGISSYEQYF. In DNA form, the CDR3 reads TGTGCCAGCAGTTTTCCACCCCGGCTAGCGGGGATTTCCTCCTACGAGCAGTACTTC.

As to this clonotype: A clone one base away is much larger, so this may be a read error. The chain is built from TRBV5-1 and TRBJ1-1; perhaps TRBD1 as D (5 bases). The CDR3 length is 15 residues. V was shortened by 2 bases and J by 6 bases, with 17 bases between the two germline ends. Germline assignment: CDR1 SGHRS and CDR2 YFSETQ. The CDR3 DNA is TGCGCCAGCAGCTTCGATGGGGCAGGTAGACCTGAAGCTTTCTTT. This gives the protein CASSFDGAGRPEAFF.

This clonotype was detected a few times. The V gene is TRBV24-1, the J gene TRBJ1-3; D might be TRBD1 (5 bases). Between the trimmed V and J ends, which lost 9 bases and 4 bases, there was a span of 9 bases. There are 12 residues in the CDR3. Germline CDR1 reads KGHDR; CDR2 reads SFDVKD. CDR3 nucleotides: TGTGCCACCGGGGGAGACGGAAACACCATATATTTT. This sequence encodes CATGGDGNTIYF.

This clonotype was detected a few times. A much larger clonotype is one base distant, so this may be a read error. V usage is TRBV12-3 or TRBV12-4 and J usage is TRBJ2-7; no clear D gene. Trimming removed 5 bases from V and 2 bases from J, with 7 bases in between. The CDR3 is 12 residues long. The CDR3 here is CASSPPAYEQYF. As DNA, the CDR3 is TGTGCCAGCAGTCCCCCTGCCTACGAGCAGTACTTC.

This clonotype occurred a few times. This sequence joins TRBV7-9 and TRBJ1-1, with a weak D call TRBD1 (6 bases). Trimming shortened V by 4 bases and J by 1 base, and 10 bases separated the two germline ends. Germline V gives CDR1 SEHNR, CDR2 FQNEAQ (reference sequence). The CDR3 runs to 14 residues. In nucleotides, the CDR3 is TGTGCCAGCAGCTACCAACAGGGGAACACTGAAGCTTTCTTT. Protein product: CASSYQQGNTEAFF.

This clonotype was found many times. J is TRBJ1-1 and V is TRBV6-1; no reliable D call. From germline, CDR1 is MNHNS and CDR2 SASEGT. Between the trimmed V and J ends, which lost 5 bases and 1 base, there was a span of 5 bases. CDR3 size: 12 residues. CDR3 sequence reads: CASSKQNTEAFF. CDR3 DNA sequence: TGTGCCAGCAGTAAGCAGAACACTGAAGCTTTCTTT.

The rearrangement uses TRBV19 and TRBJ1-2, with no clear D. Trimming left V 5 bases short and J 6 bases short, with 19 bases between. The CDR3 sequence is 15 residues long. Germline V CDR1 and CDR2: LNHDA, SQIVND (reference sequence). The CDR3 loop is CASSSRTERTDGYTF. The CDR3 nucleotides are TGTGCCAGTAGTTCTCGGACGGAACGAACTGATGGCTACACCTTC.

This clonotype was counted ten times or more. This chain links TRBV5-1 with TRBJ2-5; D tentatively reads TRBD1 or TRBD2 (5 bases each). This CDR3 has 14 residues. Germline lookup yields CDR1 SGHRS and CDR2 YFSETQ. Trimming took 0 bases from V and 5 from J, leaving 11 bases between them. The CDR3 DNA sequence: TGCGCCAGCAGCTTGGGAGGGGATTCGGAGACCCAGTACTTC. Amino acids: CASSLGGDSETQYF.